The 30 T cell receptor beta chains below come from one sample, sequenced in a study of blood T cell repertoires in COVID-19. Measured with immunoSEQ multiplex PCR; TCRdb has only the in-frame clones, and not every one. Of about 220,000 clones listed, roughly 75% are singletons. Sequencing was done on a sample of peripheral blood. The receptor set was obtained from a woman aged 65 to 85 with acute or convalescent COVID-19.

This sequence joins TRBV5-1 and TRBJ1-1; 7 nucleotides match TRBD1. Germline-derived CDR1 and CDR2 are SGHRS and YFSETQ. This CDR3 comprises 14 residues. Losses at the gene ends were 4 bases for V and 7 bases for J; bases not matched to a gene: 10. The CDR3 nucleotides are TGCGCCAGCAGCCGACAGGGCCGCGGAGGTGAAGCTTTCTTT. Translation: CASSRQGRGGEAFF.

V gene TRBV6-5 combines with J gene TRBJ2-7; D is possibly TRBD2 (6 bases). Germline values: CDR1 MNHEY, CDR2 SVGAGI. The CDR3 has 14 amino acids. V was shortened by 7 bases and J by 3 bases, with 16 bases between the two germline ends. DNA of the CDR3: TGTGCCAGCATGGGTATGGGGGGTGTCTACGAGCAGTACTTC. Encoded protein: CASMGMGGVYEQYF.

Concerning this clone: Other DNA variants within this sample encode the same CDR3. The chain has TRBV6-5 and TRBJ1-5; perhaps TRBD1 as D (5 bases). CDR3 size: 13 residues. Germline-derived CDR1 and CDR2 are MNHEY and SVGAGI. V lost 5 bases and J 3 bases, leaving 8 bases between the germline ends. CDR3 DNA sequence: TGTGCCAGCAGTAGGGGACTCAATCAGCCCCAGCATTTT. Its translation is CASSRGLNQPQHF.

J is TRBJ2-2 and V is TRBV10-1; D might be TRBD1 (5 bases). This CDR3 contains 13 residues. Trimming removed 2 bases from V and 5 bases from J, with 6 bases in between. Germline assignment: CDR1 WNHNN and CDR2 SYGVQD (reference sequence). CDR3 DNA sequence: TGCGCCAGCAGTGAGCAGGGAACCGGGGAGCTGTTTTTT. Protein sequence: CASSEQGTGELFF.

The CDR3 DNA reads as TGTGCCACCAGTGACCCATCACTACCTAATGGCTACACCTTC. This translates into CATSDPSLPNGYTF. The rearrangement uses TRBV24-1 and TRBJ1-2; no definite D call. The CDR3 loop spans 14 amino acids. Germline V gene lookup returns CDR1 KGHDR and CDR2 SFDVKD. With 4 bases removed from V and 6 bases from J, the gap between germline ends came to 14 bases.

The V call is TRBV7-3, the J call TRBJ2-7; D is possibly TRBD2 (6 bases). The V and J ends lost 5 bases and 6 bases respectively, with 14 bases between them. The germline V gene encodes CDR1 SGHTA and CDR2 FQGTGA. The length of the CDR3 is 13 residues. The CDR3, as DNA: TGTGCCAGCAGCCCAAATTTGGGGGGCGAGCAGTACTTC. It encodes CASSPNLGGEQYF.

This clone appeared a single time. The gene calls are TRBV4-3 and TRBJ1-4, with D possibly matching TRBD1 (6 bases). Deletions cut 0 bases from V and 0 bases from J, with 17 bases between. This CDR3 spans 19 amino acids. Looked up from germline, CDR1 is LGHNA and CDR2 is YSLEER. CDR3 DNA sequence: TGCGCCAGCAGCCAAGATCTGTTTGGACAGTTTGCAACTAATGAAAAACTGTTTTTT. It codes for CASSQDLFGQFATNEKLFF.

The rearrangement joins TRBV3-1 (or the pseudogene TRBV3-2) to TRBJ2-3; D is perhaps TRBD2 (5 bases). Germline V gives CDR1 LGHDT, CDR2 YNNKEL (reference sequence). V shed 1 base and J shed 4 bases, with 12 bases lying between them. The CDR3 loop spans 15 amino acids. The CDR3 DNA reads TGTGCCAGCAGCCAAGGGAGGACGAGGGCAGATACGCAGTATTTT. This codes for CASSQGRTRADTQYF.

The J gene is TRBJ2-2, the V gene TRBV27, with no clear D. V was trimmed by 1 base and J by 1 base, leaving 7 bases between them. From germline, CDR1 is MNHEY and CDR2 SMNVEV (reference sequence). The CDR3 runs to 15 residues. The CDR3 nucleotides read TGTGCCAGCAGTTTATGGGCAGGGAACACCGGGGAGCTGTTTTTT. This encodes CASSLWAGNTGELFF.

The rearrangement links TRBV5-1 to TRBJ1-6; D remains ambiguous. Per germline, CDR1 SGHRS and CDR2 YFSETQ. There are 13 residues in the CDR3. Trimming took off 1 base at V and 10 bases at J, with 9 bases between the two ends. The CDR3 DNA follows: TGCGCCAGCAGCTTGTCGGTCCAATCACCCCTCCACTTT. Translating it yields CASSLSVQSPLHF.

The J gene is TRBJ2-3, the V gene TRBV7-6; TRBD1 matches at 7 bases. CDR1 and CDR2 (germline): SGHVS, FNYEAQ. The junction had 8 bases not matched to a gene; V was cut back by 5 bases and J by 0 bases. The CDR3 runs to 16 residues. The CDR3 nucleotides are TGTGCCAGCAGCCCGAGGGGGCCTTCTAGCACAGATACGCAGTATTTT. It translates to CASSPRGPSSTDTQYF.

This clone showed up just once. The J gene is TRBJ2-3, the V gene TRBV3-1 (or the pseudogene TRBV3-2); 10 nucleotides agree with TRBD2. Per the germline V gene, CDR1 is LGHDT and CDR2 is YNNKEL (reference sequence). There are 18 residues in the CDR3. V was clipped by 0 bases and J by 1 base; unmatched bases: 7. The CDR3 DNA reads TGTGCCAGCAGCCAAGAAGTATCCCTAGCGGGAGGCACAGATACGCAGTATTTT. It yields the protein CASSQEVSLAGGTDTQYF.

The chain employs TRBV7-9 and TRBJ2-5, with D uncertain. The CDR3 covers 15 residues. The ends were cut back, 2 bases at V and 5 bases at J, with 15 bases in the middle. The germline CDR1 and CDR2 sequences are SEHNR and FQNEAQ (reference sequence). CDR3 nucleotide sequence: TGTGCCAGCAGCTTACGGTCTCCCTTACGGGAGACCCAGTACTTC. Its translation: CASSLRSPLRETQYF.

The V call is TRBV24-1, the J call TRBJ1-2, with D unclear. Germline CDR1 reads KGHDR; CDR2 reads SFDVKD. This CDR3 has 14 amino acids. The germline V and J ends were trimmed by 3 bases and 3 bases, with 10 bases remaining between them. The DNA for the CDR3 is TGTGCCACCAGTGATAACACCGCCGACTATGGCTACACCTTC. Protein: CATSDNTADYGYTF.

The V gene is TRBV4-3, the J gene TRBJ2-2; TRBD2 is a possible D gene (5 bases). V was trimmed by 4 bases and J by 5 bases, leaving 11 bases between them. The germline V gene has CDR1 LGHNA and CDR2 YSLEER. There are 14 residues in the CDR3. The CDR3 DNA follows: TGCGCCAGCAGCCGGGTTAGAGGGACCGGGGAGCTGTTTTTT. Its translation: CASSRVRGTGELFF.

J is TRBJ2-7 and V is TRBV7-2; 7 bases are shared with TRBD1. The CDR3 extends over 14 amino acids. V shed 3 bases and J 0 bases; nucleotides not matched to a gene: 2. CDR1 and CDR2 from the germline V gene are SGHTA and FQGNSA. This CDR3 is CASSLDRTSYEQYF. Written as DNA, the CDR3 is TGTGCCAGCAGCTTGGACAGGACCTCCTACGAGCAGTACTTC. Complete variable domain (other parts from reference TRBV7-2 and TRBJ2-7): GAGVSQSPSNKVTEKGKDVELRCDPISGHTALYWYRQSLGQGLEFLIYFQGNSAPDKSGLPSDRFSAERTGGSVSTLTIQRTQQEDSAVYLCASSLDRTSYEQYFGPGTRLTVT.

CDR3: CASSYSPGLGYNEQFF. The CDR3, as DNA: TGTGCCAGCAGTTACTCACCGGGACTAGGATACAATGAGCAGTTCTTC. The gene calls are TRBV6-5 and TRBJ2-1, with 8 bases matching TRBD2. Germline CDR1 and CDR2: MNHEY and SVGAGI. Trimming cost V 0 bases and J 4 bases; bases outside gene matches: 5. This CDR3 contains 16 residues.

The genes are TRBV7-9 and TRBJ2-7, with D possibly being TRBD1 (5 bases). This CDR3 comprises 14 residues. Trimming left V 4 bases short and J 0 bases short, with 10 bases between. Germline CDR1 is SEHNR and CDR2 is FQNEAQ (reference sequence). The CDR3 here is CASSSRQTSYEQYF. CDR3 DNA sequence: TGTGCCAGCAGCTCCCGACAGACCTCCTACGAGCAGTACTTC.

The J gene is TRBJ2-3, the V gene TRBV6-5; weak D call: TRBD1 (5 bases). V lost 0 bases to trimming and J lost 8 bases, with 9 bases between them. This CDR3 is 13 amino acids long. The germline gives CDR1 MNHEY, CDR2 SVGAGI. CDR3 nucleotides: TGTGCCAGCAGTTACTCATTAGGGGTTACGCAGTATTTT. This sequence encodes CASSYSLGVTQYF.

V and J are TRBV7-2 and TRBJ2-7, with a possible D match to TRBD2 (6 bases). V gave up 0 bases and J gave up 4 bases, with 16 bases separating them. Germline loops: CDR1 SGHTA, CDR2 FQGNSA. This CDR3 region has 16 residues. The CDR3 spells CASSLAQGLGEYEQYF. In DNA, the CDR3 is TGTGCCAGCAGCTTAGCGCAGGGACTGGGGGAGTACGAGCAGTACTTC.

This chain links TRBV4-1 with TRBJ2-7; the match to TRBD2 covers 11 bases. Germline V lookup: CDR1 MGHRA, CDR2 YSYEKL. CDR3 length: 15 amino acids. Trimming cost V 4 bases and J 2 bases; bases outside gene matches: 4. CDR3 sequence reads: CASSLLAGGPYEQYF. The CDR3 nucleotides read TGCGCCAGCAGCCTCCTAGCGGGGGGTCCCTACGAGCAGTACTTC.

The chain carries TRBV5-6 and TRBJ1-2; D is unclear. Germline V gives CDR1 SGHDT, CDR2 YYEEEE. Trimming took 1 base from V and 3 from J, leaving 10 bases between them. The CDR3 has 14 residues. CDR3 in amino acids: CASSLMEGYYGYTF. DNA for the CDR3: TGTGCCAGCAGCTTGATGGAGGGCTACTATGGCTACACCTTC. The whole variable domain, filled in from reference TRBV5-6 and TRBJ1-2, reads DAGVTQSPTHLIKTRGQQVTLRCSPKSGHDTVSWYQQALGQGPQFIFQYYEEEERQRGNFPDRFSGHQFPNYSSELNVNALLLGDSALYLCASSLMEGYYGYTFGSGTRLTVV.

The V gene is TRBV6-2 or TRBV6-3, the J gene TRBJ2-5; tentatively, D is TRBD1 (5 bases). The V and J ends lost 6 bases and 7 bases respectively, with 15 bases between them. Germline V gene sequence: CDR1 MNHEY, CDR2 SVGEGT. This CDR3 contains 13 residues. CDR3 coding DNA: TGTGCCAGCAGCAGCGACAGCCGTGGGACCCAGTACTTC. Translating it yields CASSSDSRGTQYF.

DNA of the CDR3: TGTGCCAGCAGCCCATCCGCGGGGGGCGGAACAGATACGCAGTATTTT. This encodes CASSPSAGGGTDTQYF. The rearrangement uses TRBV7-6 and TRBJ2-3, with TRBD2 matching over 8 bases. The V and J ends lost 5 bases and 3 bases, in that order; junction bases with no gene match: 10. CDR1 is SGHVS, CDR2 FNYEAQ, per germline. The CDR3 consists of 16 residues.

Only one count was recorded for this clone. V gene TRBV2 combines with J gene TRBJ1-4; D perhaps matches TRBD1 (5 bases). CDR3 length: 12 residues. V was cut by 8 bases and J by 7 bases, with 11 bases left in between. In germline, CDR1 is SNHLY, CDR2 FYNNEI. This CDR3 is CASVREGEKLFF. In DNA, the CDR3 is TGTGCCAGCGTCAGGGAAGGTGAAAAACTGTTTTTT.

This chain joins TRBV6-5 and TRBJ2-7, with D maybe TRBD2 (6 bases). This CDR3 comprises 14 residues. Germline loops: CDR1 MNHEY, CDR2 SVGAGI. The ends were cut back, 7 bases at V and 0 bases at J, with 13 bases in the middle. The CDR3 coding sequence is TGTGCCAGCAAATATAGCGGACCCTCCTACGAGCAGTACTTC. This translates into CASKYSGPSYEQYF.

In this sample, this clone turned up once. The V call is TRBV5-5, the J call TRBJ2-3; 8 bases map to TRBD2. Trimming at V came to 7 bases and at J to 5 bases, leaving 0 bases not matched to a gene. The length of the CDR3 is 11 residues. CDR1 is SGHKS, CDR2 YYEKEE, per germline (reference sequence). The CDR3 region has the DNA TGTGCCAGCCGGGGGGGAGATACGCAGTATTTT. Encoded protein: CASRGGDTQYF.

The CDR3 loop reads CASIGGDETQYF. The CDR3, as DNA: TGTGCCAGCATCGGGGGGGACGAGACCCAGTACTTC. J is TRBJ2-5 and V is TRBV6-5; TRBD2 agrees at 8 bases. With 7 bases clipped from V and 5 bases from J, the junction kept 3 bases outside the gene matches. Looked up from germline, CDR1 is MNHEY and CDR2 is SVGAGI. The CDR3 totals 12 residues.

The V gene is TRBV7-2, the J gene TRBJ2-1; 10 nucleotides match TRBD1. This CDR3 is built from 19 residues. Germline V gene lookup returns CDR1 SGHTA and CDR2 FQGNSA. Trimming at V came to 3 bases and at J to 9 bases, leaving 20 bases not matched to a gene. The CDR3: CASSFRVTGGGGGYGEQFF. In DNA, the CDR3 is TGTGCCAGCAGCTTTCGGGTGACAGGGGGCGGTGGTGGATATGGTGAGCAGTTCTTC.

With respect to this clone: This sample includes further DNA sequences coding for the same CDR3. The V call is TRBV6-2 or TRBV6-3, the J call TRBJ2-5, with D unclear. This CDR3 comprises 12 residues. V was cut by 2 bases and J by 7 bases, with 8 bases left in between. Germline lookup yields CDR1 MNHEY and CDR2 SVGEGT. The CDR3 spells CASSYSGGTQYF. The CDR3 DNA reads as TGTGCCAGCAGTTACAGTGGCGGGACCCAGTACTTC.